This T cell receptor beta chain stems from a study of blood T cell repertoires in COVID-19. Overall study context: Sources were T cells, B-cell-depleted T cells, or PBMCs; the material itself was cDNA or gDNA.

V was pared by 8 bases and J by 1 base, with 14 bases between. CDR1 is SGHTA and CDR2 is FQGTGA in the germline V gene. This CDR3 spans 14 amino acids. TCRdb's table, derived via immunoSEQ multiplex PCR, lists solely in-frame clones and lacks some. Of about half a million clones listed, approximately 85% are singletons. The source is a human donor in a cohort sampled during active COVID-19. The V call is TRBV7-3, the J call TRBJ1-1; possible D gene TRBD1, 5 bases. Material: peripheral blood. This CDR3 is CASAPGGTNTEAFF. The CDR3 DNA reads TGTGCCAGCGCGCCGGGAGGGACGAACACTGAAGCTTTCTTT. The full variable domain, rest sourced from reference TRBV7-3 and TRBJ1-1, is GAGVSQTPSNKVTEKGKYVELRCDPISGHTALYWYRQSLGQGPEFLIYFQGTGAADDSGLPNDRFFAVRPEGSVSTLKIQRTERGDSAVYLCASAPGGTNTEAFFGQGTRLTVV.